Below are 20 T cell receptor beta chains sequenced from a single sample in a study of CD8 T cells in Susac syndrome. Random-hexamer reverse transcription was applied to 0.5 to 1 ug RNA. TCRdb reanalysed the immunoSEQ multiplex PCR reads using MiXCR and keeps one entry per CDR3 protein. The table lists about 120,000 distinct CDR3 sequences, 85% to 95% of them singletons. The sample taken for sequencing was CD8+ T cells from PBMCs. The receptor source for this set is a human donor in good health.

This clonotype was detected a few times. CDR3 nucleotides: TGTGCCAGCAGCCAAGGGATATATGGCTACACCTTC. It codes for CASSQGIYGYTF. The chain recombines TRBV3-1 with TRBJ1-2, with unresolved D. This CDR3 comprises 12 residues. The V gene lost 1 base and the J gene lost 5 bases, with 5 bases spanning the gap. Germline V gene sequence: CDR1 LGHDT, CDR2 YNNKEL (reference sequence).

Written as DNA, the CDR3 is TGTGCCAGCAGTCCGACGGGGGGCTATGGCTACACCTTC. This encodes CASSPTGGYGYTF. The chain recombines TRBV12-3 or TRBV12-4 with TRBJ1-2, with TRBD1 as a possible D gene (5 bases). The V end was cut by 5 bases, the J end by 4 bases, with 11 bases between. This CDR3 contains 13 residues.

The gene calls are TRBV27 and TRBJ1-1; D perhaps matches TRBD1 (5 bases). This CDR3 region has 15 residues. Germline lookup yields CDR1 MNHEY and CDR2 SMNVEV (reference sequence). V was shortened by 0 bases and J by 3 bases, with 11 bases between the two germline ends. The CDR3 here is CASSLSPQGDTEAFF. In DNA, the CDR3 is TGTGCCAGCAGTTTATCACCCCAGGGAGACACTGAAGCTTTCTTT.

The chain carries TRBV12-3 or TRBV12-4 and TRBJ2-1; 8 nucleotides line up with TRBD2. Losses at the gene ends were 5 bases for V and 12 bases for J; bases not matched to a gene: 9. The CDR3 totals 13 residues. The DNA for the CDR3 is TGTGCCAGCAGTCCTACTAGCGGCCAATGGCAGTTCTTC. It specifies CASSPTSGQWQFF.

The chain has TRBV10-3 and TRBJ2-7; the D gene is possibly TRBD2 (5 bases). From germline, CDR1 is ENHRY and CDR2 SYGVKD. The CDR3 consists of 13 residues. With 6 bases removed from V and 0 bases from J, the gap between germline ends came to 9 bases. CDR3: CAISGRGSYEQYF. CDR3 DNA sequence: TGTGCCATCAGCGGACGGGGCTCCTACGAGCAGTACTTC.

The J gene is TRBJ1-2, the V gene TRBV9; perhaps TRBD1 as D (5 bases). The V gene lost 6 bases and the J gene lost 5 bases, with 14 bases spanning the gap. CDR1 SGDLS and CDR2 YYNGEE come from the germline V gene. The CDR3 is 13 residues long. The CDR3 sequence is CASKNRKDYGYTF. In nucleotides, the CDR3 is TGTGCCAGCAAGAACAGGAAAGATTATGGCTACACCTTC.

The gene calls are TRBV20-1 and TRBJ1-2, with D perhaps TRBD1 (5 bases). Trimming stripped 1 base from V and 6 bases from J, with 12 bases between. CDR1 is DFQATT, CDR2 SNEGSKA, per germline (reference sequence). The CDR3 loop spans 13 amino acids. The CDR3 loop reads CSARVGPGDGYTF. The CDR3 bases are TGCAGTGCTAGAGTAGGACCGGGGGATGGCTACACCTTC.

The J gene is TRBJ2-7, the V gene TRBV27; TRBD2 might be the D (5 bases). Germline V lookup: CDR1 MNHEY, CDR2 SMNVEV (reference sequence). V dropped 3 bases and J dropped 4 bases, with 13 bases sitting between them. This CDR3 region has 14 residues. CDR3 in DNA: TGTGCCAGCAGTTTTCGGGGATTTGGTTACGAGCAGTACTTC. As protein: CASSFRGFGYEQYF.

V usage is TRBV27 and J usage is TRBJ1-1, with unresolved D. The CDR3 sequence is 14 residues long. Germline V gene lookup returns CDR1 MNHEY and CDR2 SMNVEV (reference sequence). V was clipped by 6 bases and J by 2 bases, with 13 bases between them. Written as DNA, the CDR3 is TGTGCCAGCAGAGGTCTGGCGATTAACACTGAAGCTTTCTTT. Protein product: CASRGLAINTEAFF.

The chain uses TRBV6-1 and TRBJ1-1, with D possibly matching TRBD1 (5 bases). Looked up from germline, CDR1 is MNHNS and CDR2 is SASEGT. Deletions cut 4 bases from V and 0 bases from J, with 12 bases between. This CDR3 is built from 15 residues. CDR3 region: CASSGRGPLNTEAFF. Written as DNA, the CDR3 is TGTGCCAGCAGTGGCCGGGGACCTCTGAACACTGAAGCTTTCTTT.

This clonotype was recorded once. CDR3: CASSPTNTGTEAFF. In DNA, the CDR3 is TGTGCCAGCAGTCCGACTAATACCGGCACTGAAGCTTTCTTT. The V gene is TRBV4-2, the J gene TRBJ1-1; D is ambiguous. The CDR3 runs to 14 residues. V lost 6 bases to trimming and J lost 4 bases, with 15 bases between them. CDR1 is LGHNA and CDR2 is YNFKEQ in the germline V gene.

This chain uses TRBV25-1 with TRBJ2-4; D is possibly TRBD2 (6 bases). Trimming cost V 1 base and J 7 bases, with 14 bases left between them. CDR1 and CDR2 from the germline V gene are MGHDK and SYGVNS. This CDR3 spans 15 amino acids. The CDR3 region is CASSESTGAGNIQYF. CDR3 nucleotide sequence: TGTGCCAGCAGTGAATCGACGGGAGCCGGCAACATTCAGTACTTC.

The chain carries TRBV5-1 and TRBJ2-1; 7 bases match TRBD1. With 9 bases clipped from V and 5 bases from J, the junction kept 8 bases outside the gene matches. This CDR3 has 13 residues. The V gene's germline CDR1 is SGHRS and CDR2 YFSETQ. The CDR3 loop is CATRGTDNNEQFF. CDR3 in DNA: TGCGCCACCCGTGGGACAGACAACAATGAGCAGTTCTTC. The full variable domain, in which reference TRBV5-1 and TRBJ2-1 provide the parts outside the CDR3, is KAGVTQTPRYLIKTRGQQVTLSCSPISGHRSVSWYQQTPGQGLQFLFEYFSETQRNKGNFPGRFSGRQFSNSRSEMNVSTLELGDSALYLCATRGTDNNEQFFGPGTRLTVL.

This clonotype was observed once. The V and J genes are TRBV7-3 and TRBJ2-5, with D hard to call. The CDR3 covers 13 residues. Trimming stripped 5 bases from V and 7 bases from J, with 14 bases between. The germline CDR1 and CDR2 sequences are SGHTA and FQGTGA. The CDR3 DNA reads TGTGCCAGCAGCCCCGACCCCCGAGGGACCCAGTACTTC. Amino acids: CASSPDPRGTQYF.

The gene calls are TRBV20-1 and TRBJ2-5, with unresolved D. V lost 0 bases to trimming and J lost 4 bases, with 18 bases between them. The V gene's germline CDR1 is DFQATT and CDR2 SNEGSKA (reference sequence). The CDR3 has 16 residues. The CDR3 spells CSARDSVSRGPETQYF. Here the CDR3 DNA reads TGCAGTGCTAGAGATTCTGTCAGTAGAGGCCCAGAGACCCAGTACTTC.

This clonotype has just one count. The chain carries TRBV6-2 or TRBV6-3 and TRBJ2-4; 10 bases are shared with TRBD1. The CDR3 runs 16 residues. V dropped 1 base and J dropped 5; count of bases not matched to a gene: 5. Germline V gene lookup returns CDR1 MNHEY and CDR2 SVGEGT. CDR3 loop: CASSYYVGTGENIQYF. The CDR3 bases are TGTGCCAGCAGTTACTATGTCGGGACAGGGGAAAACATTCAGTACTTC.

The V and J genes are TRBV10-3 and TRBJ2-7; 8 nucleotides align to TRBD1. CDR3 length equals 14 residues. Germline loops: CDR1 ENHRY, CDR2 SYGVKD. Trimming took 6 bases from V and 0 from J; bases not matched to a gene: 4. The CDR3 loop is CAISRDRSSYEQYF. CDR3 nucleotide sequence: TGTGCCATCAGCCGGGACAGGAGCTCCTACGAGCAGTACTTC.

The rearrangement joins TRBV7-2 to TRBJ2-7, with 7 bases aligning to TRBD1. The ends lost 1 base at V and 3 bases at J; junction bases unmatched: 3. CDR1 and CDR2 from the germline V gene are SGHTA and FQGNSA. The CDR3 contains 14 residues. The CDR3 sequence is CASSLGGTVYEQYF. CDR3 bases: TGTGCCAGCAGCTTAGGGGGGACAGTCTACGAGCAGTACTTC.

The CDR3 protein is CASSQAAREPQHF. For the CDR3, the DNA is TGTGCCAGCAGCCAGGCGGCCCGGGAGCCCCAGCATTTT. V and J are TRBV3-1 and TRBJ1-5; D gene uncertain. The CDR3 is made up of 13 amino acids. Germline V gene lookup returns CDR1 LGHDT and CDR2 YNNKEL (reference sequence). Between the trimmed V and J ends, which lost 3 bases and 8 bases, there was a span of 11 bases.

This clonotype was recorded once. This chain links TRBV29-1 with TRBJ1-1; no reliable D call. The CDR3 contains 14 residues. Germline CDR1 SQVTM, CDR2 ANQGSEA. V shed 2 bases and J shed 4 bases, with 14 bases lying between them. DNA for the CDR3: TGCAGCGTTGAACGTGCGGGGAAGGGCACTGAAGCTTTCTTT. Its protein product is CSVERAGKGTEAFF.